These 29 T cell receptor beta chains came from one sample sequenced in a study of blood T cell repertoires in COVID-19. TCRdb's table, derived via immunoSEQ multiplex PCR, lists solely in-frame clones and lacks some. This table has just over 85,000 clones, 70% to 90% appearing once. Sequenced sample: peripheral blood. The source of these receptors is a man in his fifties with acute or convalescent COVID-19.

The chain carries TRBV9 and TRBJ2-7; D unclear. Trimming left V 0 bases short and J 3 bases short, with 13 bases between. The CDR3 spans 15 residues. Germline CDR1 and CDR2: SGDLS and YYNGEE. The CDR3 reads CASSVEWQAVYEQYV. The CDR3 bases are TGTGCCAGCAGCGTAGAGTGGCAGGCCGTCTACGAGCAGTACGTC.

V gene TRBV30 combines with J gene TRBJ1-4; D uncertain. Looked up from germline, CDR1 is GTSNPN and CDR2 is SVGIG (reference sequence). The length of the CDR3 is 13 residues. Trimming took off 2 bases at V and 6 bases at J, with 10 bases between the two ends. CDR3 in amino acids: CAWSPGVDEKLFF. The CDR3 DNA sequence: TGTGCCTGGAGTCCCGGGGTGGATGAAAAACTGTTTTTT. The variable domain in full, completed from reference TRBV30 and TRBJ1-4, reads SQTIHQWPATLVQPVGSPLSLECTVEGTSNPNLYWYRQAAGRGLQLLFYSVGIGQISSEVPQNLSASRPQDRQFILSSKKLLLSDSGFYLCAWSPGVDEKLFFGSGTQLSVL.

The gene calls are TRBV5-1 and TRBJ2-3, with D hard to call. This CDR3 is built from 14 residues. Trimming took 2 bases from V and 0 from J, leaving 7 bases between them. Germline V gene data show CDR1 as SGHRS and CDR2 as YFSETQ. CDR3: CASSFQSSTDTQYF. CDR3 coding DNA: TGCGCCAGCAGCTTCCAATCAAGCACAGATACGCAGTATTTT.

The chain joins TRBV4-2 to TRBJ1-4, with a possible D match to TRBD1 (5 bases). The CDR3 runs 16 residues. Germline lookup yields CDR1 LGHNA and CDR2 YNFKEQ. Trimming removed 0 bases from V and 8 bases from J, with 16 bases in between. The CDR3 DNA is TGTGCCAGCAGCCAAGATGTCGGACAAAAAACCGAAAAACTGTTTTTT. It specifies CASSQDVGQKTEKLFF.

This clone was counted once. The chain is built from TRBV27 and TRBJ1-2, with D perhaps TRBD1 (5 bases). There are 12 residues in the CDR3. With 5 bases removed from V and 4 bases from J, the gap between germline ends came to 8 bases. Germline CDR1 and CDR2: MNHEY and SMNVEV (reference sequence). The CDR3: CASSRGSYGYTF. The CDR3 DNA reads as TGTGCCAGCAGTAGGGGCAGCTATGGCTACACCTTC.

The rearrangement joins TRBV5-1 to TRBJ2-1, with 8 bases fitting TRBD1. V trimming: 5 bases; J trimming: 0 bases; junction bases outside the gene matches: 7. CDR1 SGHRS and CDR2 YFSETQ come from the germline V gene. The CDR3 covers 16 residues. The CDR3 nucleotides are TGCGCCAGCAGACTATCCACAGGGGGCTCCTACAATGAGCAGTTCTTC. Translated, it gives CASRLSTGGSYNEQFF. The whole variable domain, remainder taken from reference TRBV5-1 and TRBJ2-1, is KAGVTQTPRYLIKTRGQQVTLSCSPISGHRSVSWYQQTPGQGLQFLFEYFSETQRNKGNFPGRFSGRQFSNSRSEMNVSTLELGDSALYLCASRLSTGGSYNEQFFGPGTRLTVL.

V and J are TRBV5-1 and TRBJ2-3, with 8 bases fitting TRBD2. Trimming removed 4 bases from V and 5 bases from J; junction bases left unmatched: 6. CDR3 length equals 14 residues. Germline V gene sequence: CDR1 SGHRS, CDR2 YFSETQ. This CDR3 reads CASSPQAGGDTQYF. CDR3 DNA: TGCGCCAGCAGCCCACAGGCGGGGGGAGATACGCAGTATTTT. Drawing the rest from reference TRBV5-1 and TRBJ2-3, the complete variable domain is KAGVTQTPRYLIKTRGQQVTLSCSPISGHRSVSWYQQTPGQGLQFLFEYFSETQRNKGNFPGRFSGRQFSNSRSEMNVSTLELGDSALYLCASSPQAGGDTQYFGPGTRLTVL.

The gene calls are TRBV12-3 or TRBV12-4 and TRBJ1-6, with TRBD1 matching over 8 bases. The length of the CDR3 is 12 residues. V was pared by 7 bases and J by 10 bases, with 3 bases of the junction left unmatched. This chain's CDR3 is CASKTGGSPLHF. DNA for the CDR3: TGTGCCAGCAAAACAGGGGGATCACCCCTCCACTTT.

This chain connects TRBV6-7 to TRBJ2-1; perhaps TRBD1 as D (5 bases). TRBV6-7 carries the ORF label, with uncertain function. V lost 1 base and J lost 4, with 8 bases in between. This CDR3 region has 14 residues. CDR3 in amino acids: CASSYLTVYNEQFF. For the CDR3, the DNA is TGTGCCAGCAGTTACTTGACAGTTTACAATGAGCAGTTCTTC.

This chain links TRBV7-2 with TRBJ1-1, with D perhaps TRBD1 (6 bases). V lost 3 bases, J lost 4 bases, and 18 bases lay in between. Germline V gene lookup returns CDR1 SGHTA and CDR2 FQGNSA. This CDR3 has 16 amino acids. The CDR3 is CASSFGGAARGTEAFF. The CDR3 DNA reads as TGTGCCAGCAGCTTCGGGGGGGCGGCGCGGGGCACTGAAGCTTTCTTT.

V usage is TRBV6-5 and J usage is TRBJ2-3, with TRBD2 identical over 7 bases. J lost 2 bases, V lost 2 bases, and 7 bases had no gene match. The CDR3 runs 16 residues. Per germline, CDR1 MNHEY and CDR2 SVGAGI. CDR3: CASSYESGALTDTQYF. In DNA form, the CDR3 reads TGTGCCAGCAGTTACGAAAGCGGGGCACTCACAGATACGCAGTATTTT.

The J gene is TRBJ2-2, the V gene TRBV6-2 or TRBV6-3; 10 nucleotides agree with TRBD1. Unmatched junction bases numbered 9, after V lost 5 bases and J lost 3 bases. The CDR3 covers 17 residues. Looked up from germline, CDR1 is MNHEY and CDR2 is SVGEGT. The chain's CDR3 is CASSGGQGRGYTGELFF. Here the CDR3 DNA reads TGTGCCAGCAGTGGGGGACAGGGGCGAGGGTACACCGGGGAGCTGTTTTTT.

This clone was recorded once. The chain couples TRBV5-6 to TRBJ2-6, with 8 bases aligning to TRBD1. The CDR3 sequence is 16 residues long. V lost 5 bases, J lost 2 bases, and 6 bases stayed unmatched. The germline V gene encodes CDR1 SGHDT and CDR2 YYEEEE. CDR3 nucleotide sequence: TGTGCCAGCAGAACGACAGGGGCCCCTGGGGCCAACGTCCTGACTTTC. This encodes CASRTTGAPGANVLTF.

The chain combines TRBV10-3 with TRBJ2-5; no firm D call. Germline assignment: CDR1 ENHRY and CDR2 SYGVKD. The CDR3 consists of 12 residues. Trimming stripped 0 bases from V and 4 bases from J, with 3 bases between. The CDR3 sequence is CAISESRETQYF. For the CDR3, the DNA is TGTGCCATCAGTGAGTCGAGAGAGACCCAGTACTTC.

This clone has just a few counts. The V call is TRBV3-1 (or the pseudogene TRBV3-2), the J call TRBJ1-1, with D possibly matching TRBD1 (6 bases). The V end lost 6 bases, the J end lost 1 base, and 12 bases lay between the germline ends. The CDR3 covers 14 residues. Germline CDR1 reads LGHDT; CDR2 reads YNNKEL (reference sequence). CDR3 nucleotides: TGTGCCAGCAGTTGGACAGACCCGAACACTGAAGCTTTCTTT. Its translation: CASSWTDPNTEAFF.

The chain carries TRBV20-1 and TRBJ2-5, with no clear D. The germline gives CDR1 DFQATT, CDR2 SNEGSKA (reference sequence). This CDR3 has 11 residues. V was pared by 2 bases and J by 5 bases, with 6 bases between. The CDR3 protein is CSARPEETQYF. The CDR3 DNA sequence: TGCAGTGCTAGACCGGAGGAGACCCAGTACTTC.

This chain joins TRBV30 and TRBJ1-2; 7 nucleotides align to TRBD1. The CDR3 runs 12 residues. Trimming cost V 5 bases and J 4 bases; bases outside gene matches: 4. Germline assignment: CDR1 GTSNPN and CDR2 SVGIG (reference sequence). As DNA, the CDR3 is TGTGCCTGGGACCGGGACAGCTATGGCTACACCTTC. Amino acids: CAWDRDSYGYTF.

This clone was seen a single time. V usage is TRBV6-5 and J usage is TRBJ2-7; 8 positions agree with TRBD1. Germline CDR1 is MNHEY and CDR2 is SVGAGI. This CDR3 comprises 14 residues. V gave up 4 bases and J gave up 5 bases; unmatched junction bases: 7. CDR3 residues: CASSFTQGVNEQYF. CDR3 DNA sequence: TGTGCCAGCAGTTTCACACAGGGGGTGAACGAGCAGTACTTC.

This chain uses TRBV5-1 with TRBJ2-5; D not resolved. Germline lookup yields CDR1 SGHRS and CDR2 YFSETQ. This CDR3 is 14 amino acids long. V lost 5 bases to trimming and J lost 1 base, with 12 bases between them. Written as DNA, the CDR3 is TGCGCCAGCAGACTTACAGTGGTCCAAGAGACCCAGTACTTC. Residues: CASRLTVVQETQYF.

The chain uses TRBV27 and TRBJ1-1, with 8 bases identical to TRBD1. V shed 5 bases, J shed 6 bases, and the junction held 11 bases outside the gene matches. Germline V lookup: CDR1 MNHEY, CDR2 SMNVEV (reference sequence). The length of the CDR3 is 15 residues. Here the CDR3 DNA reads TGTGCCAGCAGTACCCGCCCGGACAGGGTAGCTGAAGCTTTCTTT. Translation gives CASSTRPDRVAEAFF.

The chain's CDR3 is CASSRWAFSNQPQHF. CDR3 nucleotides: TGTGCCAGCAGCCGCTGGGCCTTTAGCAATCAGCCCCAGCATTTT. This sequence joins TRBV27 and TRBJ1-5; D remains ambiguous. The germline CDR1 and CDR2 sequences are MNHEY and SMNVEV (reference sequence). Trimming stripped 6 bases from V and 0 bases from J, with 12 bases between. CDR3 size: 15 residues.

This clone showed up just once. The rearrangement joins TRBV7-9 to TRBJ2-1, with D possibly TRBD2 on 6 matching bases. Germline CDR1 and CDR2: SEHNR and FQNEAQ (reference sequence). V shed 5 bases and J shed 4 bases, with 21 bases lying between them. The CDR3 is 17 residues long. The CDR3 DNA reads as TGTGCCAGCAGCCCGGGACTGGCTGGAGGGGCTTACAATGAGCAGTTCTTC. Its protein product is CASSPGLAGGAYNEQFF.

The chain employs TRBV6-1 and TRBJ1-2, with 7 bases lining up with TRBD1. The germline CDR1 and CDR2 sequences are MNHNS and SASEGT. Germline trimming cut 0 bases from V and 7 bases from J; bases unmatched to any gene: 2. The CDR3 runs to 13 residues. CDR3 region: CASSEADRAGYTF. As DNA, the CDR3 is TGTGCCAGCAGTGAAGCAGACAGGGCTGGCTACACCTTC.

The gene calls are TRBV5-1 and TRBJ1-2; D is undetermined. There are 13 residues in the CDR3. Trimming stripped 6 bases from V and 4 bases from J, with 13 bases between. The V gene's germline CDR1 is SGHRS and CDR2 YFSETQ. The CDR3 protein is CASKPGLVYGYTF. In DNA form, the CDR3 reads TGCGCCAGCAAACCAGGATTAGTCTATGGCTACACCTTC.

The rearrangement links TRBV5-1 to TRBJ1-4; 8 nucleotides agree with TRBD1. The germline V gene has CDR1 SGHRS and CDR2 YFSETQ. V lost 2 bases to trimming and J lost 4 bases; unmatched junction nucleotides: 1. The CDR3 consists of 14 residues. CDR3 protein: CASSLQGGNEKLFF. The CDR3 region has the DNA TGCGCCAGCAGCTTACAGGGGGGTAATGAAAAACTGTTTTTT.

The rearrangement links TRBV12-3 or TRBV12-4 to TRBJ2-7; D gene uncertain. V lost 4 bases, J lost 0 bases, and 4 bases lay in between. The CDR3 loop spans 12 amino acids. This chain's CDR3 is CASSSSSYEQYV. The DNA for the CDR3 is TGTGCCAGCAGTTCTAGCTCCTACGAGCAGTACGTC.

The chain is built from TRBV18 and TRBJ1-3; a weak D match, TRBD1 (6 bases). The ends were cut back, 0 bases at V and 10 bases at J, with 13 bases in the middle. Per the germline V gene, CDR1 is KGHSH and CDR2 is LQKENI. CDR3 length: 14 residues. The CDR3 bases are TGTGCCAGCTCACCACCTACAGGGTTTGGTACCATATATTTT. This gives the protein CASSPPTGFGTIYF.

V gene TRBV9 combines with J gene TRBJ2-7, with D possibly matching TRBD1 (6 bases). Germline values: CDR1 SGDLS, CDR2 YYNGEE. Trimming took off 4 bases at V and 7 bases at J, with 18 bases between the two ends. The CDR3 totals 14 residues. CDR3 protein: CASSPSERQEEQYF. CDR3 in DNA: TGTGCCAGCAGCCCTTCCGAAAGACAGGAAGAGCAGTACTTC.

The chain uses TRBV9 and TRBJ2-1; possible D gene TRBD2, 6 bases. The CDR3 covers 17 residues. Germline assignment: CDR1 SGDLS and CDR2 YYNGEE. With 4 bases removed from V and 0 bases from J, the gap between germline ends came to 17 bases. CDR3 in DNA: TGTGCCAGCAGCCCCACCCTAGCGCTGAGCTCCTACAATGAGCAGTTCTTC. This gives the protein CASSPTLALSSYNEQFF.